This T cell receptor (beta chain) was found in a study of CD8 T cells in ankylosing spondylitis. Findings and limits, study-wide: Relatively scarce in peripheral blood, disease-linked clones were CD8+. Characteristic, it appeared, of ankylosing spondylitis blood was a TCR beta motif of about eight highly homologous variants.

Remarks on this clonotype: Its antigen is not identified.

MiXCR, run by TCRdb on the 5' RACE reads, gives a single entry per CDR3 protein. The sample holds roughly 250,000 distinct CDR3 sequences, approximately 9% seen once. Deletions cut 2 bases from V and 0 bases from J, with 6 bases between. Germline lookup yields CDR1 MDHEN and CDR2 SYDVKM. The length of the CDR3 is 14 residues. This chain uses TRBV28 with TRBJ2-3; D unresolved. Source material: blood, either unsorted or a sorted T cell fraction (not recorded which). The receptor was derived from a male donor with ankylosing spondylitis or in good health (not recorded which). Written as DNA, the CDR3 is TGTGCCAGCAGTTTAACGCCTAGCACAGATACGCAGTATTTT. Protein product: CASSLTPSTDTQYF.